This T cell receptor beta chain emerged from a study of regulatory T cells in long-lasting Graves disease. Study observations and caveats: Lower TCR diversity characterized persistent Graves' patients relative to newly diagnosed patients.

As to this clonotype: Its antigen is as yet unknown.

TCRdb recomputed calls from the reads with MiXCR, one row per CDR3 protein. The sample has just over 1,000 distinct CDR3 sequences; roughly nine tenths are singletons. The V end was cut by 4 bases, the J end by 1 base, with 14 bases between. The CDR3 length is 16 residues. Germline assignment: CDR1 MNHEY and CDR2 SVGAGI. PBMCs were the source of the RNA used for TCR sequencing. This specimen was peripheral blood mononuclear cells (PBMCs), taken with antithyroid drug treatment, in newly diagnosed or persistent Graves disease (not recorded which). V is TRBV6-5 and J is TRBJ2-1; D possibly corresponds to TRBD2 (5 bases). This receptor was obtained from a woman in her 30s with Graves disease. CDR3 in DNA: TGTGCCAGCAGTTCCCTAAGGACTGGTTCCTACAATGAGCAGTTCTTC. The encoded protein is CASSSLRTGSYNEQFF.